These T cell receptor beta chains were read from a single sample in a study of tissue T cells after allogeneic stem cell transplantation. Produced via immunoSEQ multiplex PCR; TCRdb's table is partial and in-frame only. The top ten clones hold 1.5% to 2.5% of a sample with 25,000 or so clones, 75% to 95% of them seen once. This sample comprised blood, obtained before transplantation. Every receptor here comes from a male donor at least 60 years old who later had graft-versus-host disease after an allogeneic stem cell transplant. Both conserved end residues are part of each CDR3. A D gene is named only where the DNA matches it firmly. Part of the rows lack a size; the others show once, few, many or a class for expanded clones.

>.|TRBV5-1|TRBD1|TRBJ1-2
CASSPTTGEGYGYTF
TGCGCCAGCAGCCCCACAACAGGGGAGGGCTATGGCTACACCTTC
>.|TRBV30|.|TRBJ2-5
CAWTSGHETQYF
TGTGCCTGGACTTCAGGGCATGAGACCCAGTACTTC
>.|TRBV9|TRBD1|TRBJ1-1
CASSPDRGDLNTEAFF
TGTGCCAGCAGCCCGGACAGGGGGGATTTGAACACTGAAGCTTTCTTT
>once|TRBV7-9|.|TRBJ2-7
CASYREAYEQYF
TGTGCCAGCTACAGGGAGGCGTACGAGCAGTACTTC
>.|TRBV18|TRBD1|TRBJ2-7
CASSPTGGFEQYF
TGTGCCAGCTCACCAACAGGGGGGTTCGAGCAGTACTTC
>.|TRBV5-1|.|TRBJ2-3
CASSLDRTQYF
TGCGCCAGCAGCTTGGACCGTACGCAGTATTTT
>.|TRBV20-1|.|TRBJ2-1
CSASLDNEQFF
TGCAGTGCTTCCCTAGACAATGAGCAGTTCTTC
>.|TRBV7-9|.|TRBJ2-5
CASSLTGTYPAETQYF
TGTGCCAGCAGCTTGACCGGGACATACCCAGCAGAGACCCAGTACTTC
>.|TRBV5-8|.|TRBJ2-7
CASSRLLGALGEQYF
TGTGCCAGCAGTAGGCTATTAGGGGCATTGGGGGAGCAGTACTTC
>.|TRBV7-9|.|TRBJ2-5
CASSLGGREYF
TGTGCCAGCAGCTTAGGTGGCAGGGAGTACTTC
>.|TRBV11-2|.|TRBJ2-1
CASSFGLRGREQFF
TGTGCCAGCAGCTTTGGTCTTCGTGGGCGCGAGCAGTTCTTC